This TCR beta chain was retrieved from a study of T cells in Graves' hyperthyroidism and ophthalmopathy (dated by TCRdb to about 2019). Study-level background: Peripheral blood was collected at initial diagnosis, before any treatment. A discovery cohort of roughly 96 patients, 43 with Graves' ophthalmopathy and about 58 with stable Graves' hyperthyroidism, was used to find distinguishing TCR V-J signatures. Prospective prediction of ophthalmopathy was tested in an independent validation cohort of approximately 19 hyperthyroidism patients and 17 patients who later progressed to ophthalmopathy. For training and testing, the approximately 97 patients in the discovery cohort were randomly divided in a 7:3 ratio. In about 6 Graves' hyperthyroidism patients, the study also compared T-cell repertoires from thyroid tissue with T-cell repertoires from blood. After blood sampling, hyperthyroidism patients were treated with methimazole at a starting dose of 30 mg daily, and ophthalmopathy patients were treated with high-dose intravenous methylprednisolone. The paper describes TCR Vbeta CDR3 sequencing of 140 or so peripheral blood samples, made up of around 41 ophthalmopathy patients, around 78 hyperthyroidism patients and roughly 17 progressor patients. Results and caveats for the whole study, not just this receptor: In validation, progression to ophthalmopathy was predicted by the model with roughly 71% sensitivity and just over 72% specificity, a median of approximately 6.5 months before onset. Sample size was not statistically predetermined, and blinding of investigators to group allocation was not performed. Most expanded thyroid clonotypes (frequency above 0.001) were also detected in blood, a finding suggesting that blood repertoires may reflect thyroid immune responses. Ophthalmopathy was separated from stable hyperthyroidism by a 13 V-J signature model, with approximately 85% sensitivity and approximately 84% specificity obtained in cross-validation and 80%/75% obtained in testing.

TCR beta CDR3 regions were amplified from RNA transcripts. The first round of RT-PCR for the TCR CDR3 was performed with the HTBI primer set and the Qiagen OneStep RT-PCR kit. Libraries were constructed in a second round of multiplex PCR, after which size selection and purification were performed. Sequencing of the libraries was done on an Illumina HiSeq2000 using paired-end 100 bp reads. The paper's processing steps were these. Raw data were processed with SOAPnuke, discarding reads with adapters, uncalled bases, mean Phred below 15, or no exact constant-primer or identifier match. High-quality paired reads were merged with COPE v1.2.5, and unique nucleotide sequences were defined as clonotypes. MiTCR v1.1 was used to align clonotypes to the IMGT TRBV, TRBD and TRBJ reference segments. The analysis was restricted to V-J combinations with a frequency above 0.0001, which together covered 99% to 99.2% of the repertoires. A TCS score was defined as the ratio of F50 (clonal expansion) to E x V (chaos), with BLOSUM62-based TCRdist applied between CDR3 peptides within each V-J. Welch's t-statistics and random forest reduced some 510 V-J features to about 13, which were used in a naive Bayes classifier (R e1071). TCRdb trimmed the raw reads at Q25, called clones with MiXCR and kept productive beta chains. Here each entry gathers all rows of one CDR3 protein and keeps the most common genes and DNA. These V and J calls derive from TCRdb rather than the authors' analysis. Recorded for this sample are about 480,000 distinct CDR3 sequences; around an eighth of them occurred a single time. The ten biggest clones cover around 17% of the sample.

Stable Graves' hyperthyroidism was defined as no progression to ophthalmopathy during 18 months of follow-up. The hyperthyroidism patients were between 18 and 65 years old and newly diagnosed, with a disease duration of less than 2 months. Exclusion was applied to patients with uncontrolled infections, other autoimmune diseases, pregnancy or lactation. Diagnoses relied on clinical symptoms, serum thyroxine and TRAb, thyroid ultrasound and orbital computed tomography. PBMCs were separated from approximately 10 ml of fresh peripheral blood using Ficoll-Paque density gradient centrifugation. Total RNA was extracted with Trizol reagent, and quality was checked on an Agilent 2100 Bioanalyzer. The CDR3, cysteine through phenylalanine, is 16 amino acids long. Only CDR3 DNA is held: 48 bases, read in frame from base 1. V lost 1 base and J lost 1 base; the stretch between them is 13 bases long. CDR1 and CDR2 are read off the germline V gene (reference sequence) as LNHDA and SQIVND.

In its sample, this clonotype was seen many times. Its recognized antigen is unknown. Base qualities are not recorded, but no much larger clone differs from it by a single base. The chain was built from TRBV19 and TRBJ1-1; a weak D assignment points to TRBD1 (6 bases agree). The receptor comes from a woman younger than 30 with Graves' hyperthyroidism. Sample: blood. The CDR3 protein: CASSIGLGTWNTEAFF. The sequence in DNA is TGTGCCAGTAGTATAGGTCTCGGGACATGGAACACTGAAGCTTTCTTT.